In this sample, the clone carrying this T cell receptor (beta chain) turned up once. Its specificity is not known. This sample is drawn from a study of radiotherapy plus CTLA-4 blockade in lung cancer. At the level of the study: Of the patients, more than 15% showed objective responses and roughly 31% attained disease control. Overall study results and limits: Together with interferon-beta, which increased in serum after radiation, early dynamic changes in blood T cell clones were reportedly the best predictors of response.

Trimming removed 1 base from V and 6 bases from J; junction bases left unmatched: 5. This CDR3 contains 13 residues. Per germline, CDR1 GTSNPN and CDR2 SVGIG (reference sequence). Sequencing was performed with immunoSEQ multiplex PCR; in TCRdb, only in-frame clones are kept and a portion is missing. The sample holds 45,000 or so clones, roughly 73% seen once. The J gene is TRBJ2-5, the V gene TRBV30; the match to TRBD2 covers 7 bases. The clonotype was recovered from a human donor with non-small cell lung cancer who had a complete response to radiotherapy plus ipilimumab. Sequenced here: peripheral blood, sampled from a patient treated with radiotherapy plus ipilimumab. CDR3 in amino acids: CAWSAPRGKTQYF. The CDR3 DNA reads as TGTGCCTGGAGTGCTCCGCGGGGGAAGACCCAGTACTTC.